The 10 T cell receptor beta chains presented below share a single source sample, sequenced in a study of blood T cell repertoires in COVID-19. Some clones are missing from TCRdb's copy, which holds only in-frame ones; the method was immunoSEQ multiplex PCR. Of 190,000 or so clones in the sample, around 83% are singletons; the top ten hold less than 3.5%. Material for sequencing was peripheral blood. Receptor source: a woman in her 30s with active or convalescent COVID-19.

V usage is TRBV9 and J usage is TRBJ2-4, with TRBD1 as a possible D gene (6 bases). The CDR3 spans 16 residues. With 0 bases removed from V and 0 bases from J, the gap between germline ends came to 10 bases. Looked up from germline, CDR1 is SGDLS and CDR2 is YYNGEE. CDR3 residues: CASSVGGPLAKNIQYF. The CDR3 region has the DNA TGTGCCAGCAGCGTAGGGGGGCCCCTAGCCAAAAACATTCAGTACTTC.

The chain uses TRBV6-2 or TRBV6-3 and TRBJ2-7; 7 bases agree with TRBD2. This CDR3 contains 15 residues. CDR1 is MNHEY, CDR2 SVGEGT, per germline. With 0 bases clipped from V and 4 bases from J, the junction kept 6 bases outside the gene matches. CDR3: CASSYSKTSPYEQYF. DNA of the CDR3: TGTGCCAGCAGTTACTCGAAGACTAGCCCGTACGAGCAGTACTTC.

The chain employs TRBV7-9 and TRBJ2-7; D is perhaps TRBD2 (7 bases). Trimming removed 3 bases from V and 3 bases from J, with 15 bases in between. Germline values: CDR1 SEHNR, CDR2 FQNEAQ (reference sequence). The CDR3 runs 15 residues. CDR3 sequence (DNA): TGTGCCAGCAGCTTGGGCGGGGGCACCCGCTACGAGCAGTACTTC. Translating gives CASSLGGGTRYEQYF.

This chain uses TRBV18 with TRBJ1-1; D might be TRBD1 (6 bases). Germline V gene sequence: CDR1 KGHSH, CDR2 LQKENI. Trimming stripped 4 bases from V and 3 bases from J, with 12 bases between. The CDR3 runs 14 residues. In DNA, the CDR3 is TGTGCCAGCTCACAGACCGGGACATACACTGAAGCTTTCTTT. Its protein is CASSQTGTYTEAFF. Full variable domain (rest looked up from reference TRBV18 and TRBJ1-1): NAGVMQNPRHLVRRRGQEARLRCSPMKGHSHVYWYRQLPEEGLKFMVYLQKENIIDESGMPKERFSAEFPKEGPSILRIQQVVRGDSAAYFCASSQTGTYTEAFFGQGTRLTVV.

V gene TRBV11-1 combines with J gene TRBJ1-3; D call uncertain. The V and J ends lost 1 base and 2 bases respectively, with 9 bases between them. The CDR3 runs 15 residues. Germline assignment: CDR1 SGHAT and CDR2 FQDESV (reference sequence). Written as DNA, the CDR3 is TGTGCCAGCAGCTTAGTTGTGACTACTGGAAACACCATATATTTT. Protein product: CASSLVVTTGNTIYF.

This sequence joins TRBV5-8 and TRBJ1-2; 9 bases are a match to TRBD1. Germline assignment: CDR1 SGHTS and CDR2 YDEGEE. The CDR3 covers 15 residues. The junction had 7 bases not matched to a gene; V was cut back by 4 bases and J by 3 bases. CDR3 DNA sequence: TGTGCCAGCAGCCGGGGACAGGGCCCCTACTATGGCTACACCTTC. Translating gives CASSRGQGPYYGYTF.

This clone was seen only a few times. This rearrangement joins TRBV2 to TRBJ2-2; D is unresolved. Trimming took 1 base from V and 3 from J, leaving 6 bases between them. The CDR3 loop spans 14 amino acids. Germline lookup yields CDR1 SNHLY and CDR2 FYNNEI. The CDR3 sequence: CASSEVRYTGELFF. The CDR3 DNA reads TGTGCCAGCAGTGAAGTCCGGTACACCGGGGAGCTGTTTTTT.

The chain links TRBV19 to TRBJ2-6; 14 positions agree with TRBD2. With 5 bases clipped from V and 2 bases from J, the junction kept 11 bases outside the gene matches. The V gene's germline CDR1 is LNHDA and CDR2 SQIVND (reference sequence). The CDR3 loop spans 20 amino acids. The CDR3 region is CASSLRPPGLAGAGANVLTF. The CDR3 DNA reads as TGTGCCAGTAGTTTACGTCCCCCGGGACTAGCGGGAGCTGGGGCCAACGTCCTGACTTTC.

The genes are TRBV18 and TRBJ2-5, with D possibly TRBD2 on 6 matching bases. Germline V CDR1 and CDR2: KGHSH, LQKENI. The CDR3 length is 16 residues. The V and J ends lost 1 base and 5 bases respectively, with 17 bases between them. Here the CDR3 DNA reads TGTGCCAGCTCACCACGGGCTAGCGACGCGGGGGAGACCCAGTACTTC. Translated: CASSPRASDAGETQYF.

The J gene is TRBJ1-5, the V gene TRBV7-9, with D unclear. V was cut by 5 bases and J by 0 bases, with 11 bases left in between. The CDR3 spans 15 residues. Germline CDR1 SEHNR, CDR2 FQNEAQ (reference sequence). The CDR3 loop is CASSPPGYSNQPQHF. DNA of the CDR3: TGTGCCAGCAGCCCCCCGGGGTATAGCAATCAGCCCCAGCATTTT.